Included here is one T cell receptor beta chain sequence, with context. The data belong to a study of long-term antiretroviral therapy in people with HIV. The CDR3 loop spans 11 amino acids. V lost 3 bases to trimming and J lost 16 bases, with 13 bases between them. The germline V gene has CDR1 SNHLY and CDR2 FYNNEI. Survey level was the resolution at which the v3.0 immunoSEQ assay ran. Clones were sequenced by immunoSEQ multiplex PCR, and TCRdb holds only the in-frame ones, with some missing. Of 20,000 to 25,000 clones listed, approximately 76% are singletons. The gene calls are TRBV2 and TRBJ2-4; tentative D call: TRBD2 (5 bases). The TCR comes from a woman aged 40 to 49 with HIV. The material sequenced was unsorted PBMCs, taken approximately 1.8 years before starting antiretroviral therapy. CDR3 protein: CASSEPGDSYF. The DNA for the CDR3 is TGTGCCAGCAGTGAGCCCGGGGATAGTTACTTC.